This T cell receptor beta chain was captured by sequencing in a study of OX40 agonist ivuxolimab in advanced cancers. About the study: Age averaged about 66 years (range roughly 23 to 80), and just over 80% were male. Whole-study results and caveats: Relative to CD4+, CD8+ T cells held more expanded clones on average.

TCRdb's copy holds only in-frame clones and misses some; the assay was immunoSEQ multiplex PCR. The repertoire consists of 30,000 to 40,000 clones, with 70% to 90% occurring once and the leading ten covering around 46%. The CDR3 consists of 16 residues. Germline V gene data show CDR1 as SGHTS and CDR2 as YDEGEE. V lost 0 bases, J lost 4 bases, and 8 bases stayed unmatched. To note about this clone: Its specificity is not known.

The receptor was derived from an adult with an advanced solid tumor such as melanoma, head and neck, liver or kidney cancer. Specimen: CD4+ or CD8+ T cells sorted from blood, collected in a trial of the OX40 agonist ivuxolimab. The rearrangement uses TRBV5-8 and TRBJ1-2; 8 bases align to TRBD1. The CDR3 is CASSLEYRGGTYGYTF. The CDR3 nucleotides read TGTGCCAGCAGCTTGGAATACAGGGGGGGAACCTATGGCTACACCTTC.